One T cell receptor (beta chain) is described in this entry. Its cognate antigen is unknown. This sample is part of a study of CD8 T cells in Susac syndrome. Study-level findings and limits: Acknowledgment was made by the study that its TCR sequencing and HLA analysis involved a relatively small number of individuals.

Sequencing of TCR beta was performed on blood CD8+ T cells and on blood CD4+ T cells. Negative isolation yielded the CD8+ and CD4+ T cells, while FACS enriched the TEMRA cells. CDR3 size: 11 residues. V lost 2 bases to trimming and J lost 13 bases, with 8 bases between them. Germline V gene lookup returns CDR1 SNHLY and CDR2 FYNNEI. Random hexamers were used to reverse transcribe an amount of roughly 0.5 to 1 ug RNA. An immunoSEQ multiplex PCR amplified TCR beta CDR3 over 54 Vbeta and 13 Jbeta. TCRdb reprocessed the immunoSEQ multiplex PCR reads via MiXCR and lists one record per CDR3 protein. The profile shows more than 200,000 distinct CDR3 sequences, about 94% of them singletons.

The TCR originated in a human donor with multiple sclerosis. The rearrangement links TRBV2 to TRBJ1-4; D gene ambiguous. Sequencing was performed on CD4+ T cells from PBMCs. The CDR3 nucleotides are TGTGCCAGCAGTGAATGGATAAGACTGTTTTTT. Its translation: CASSEWIRLFF.